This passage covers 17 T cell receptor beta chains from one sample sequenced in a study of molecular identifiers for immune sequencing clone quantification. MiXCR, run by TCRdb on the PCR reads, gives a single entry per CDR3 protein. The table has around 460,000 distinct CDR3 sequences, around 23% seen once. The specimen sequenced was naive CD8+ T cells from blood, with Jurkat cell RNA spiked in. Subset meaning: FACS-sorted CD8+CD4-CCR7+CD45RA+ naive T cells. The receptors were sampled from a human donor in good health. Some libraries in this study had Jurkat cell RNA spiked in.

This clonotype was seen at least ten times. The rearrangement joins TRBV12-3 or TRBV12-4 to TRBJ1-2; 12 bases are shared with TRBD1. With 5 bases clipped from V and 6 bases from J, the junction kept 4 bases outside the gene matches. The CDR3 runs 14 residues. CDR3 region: CASSTGTGGNGYTF. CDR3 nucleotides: TGTGCCAGCAGTACTGGGACAGGGGGCAATGGCTACACCTTC.

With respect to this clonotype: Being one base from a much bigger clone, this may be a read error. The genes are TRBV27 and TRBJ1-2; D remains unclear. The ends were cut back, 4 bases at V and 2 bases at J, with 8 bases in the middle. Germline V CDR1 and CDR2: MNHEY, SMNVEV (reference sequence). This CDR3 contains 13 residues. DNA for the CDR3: TGTGCCAGCAGTTCAGGAGGGAACTATGGCTACACCTTC. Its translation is CASSSGGNYGYTF.

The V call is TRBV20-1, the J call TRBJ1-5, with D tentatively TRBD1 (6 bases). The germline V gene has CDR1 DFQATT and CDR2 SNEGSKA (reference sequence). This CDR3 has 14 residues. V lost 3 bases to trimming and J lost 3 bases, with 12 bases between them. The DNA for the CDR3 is TGCAGTGCTAGGGACAGAAGGATCAATCAGCCCCAGCATTTT. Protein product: CSARDRRINQPQHF.

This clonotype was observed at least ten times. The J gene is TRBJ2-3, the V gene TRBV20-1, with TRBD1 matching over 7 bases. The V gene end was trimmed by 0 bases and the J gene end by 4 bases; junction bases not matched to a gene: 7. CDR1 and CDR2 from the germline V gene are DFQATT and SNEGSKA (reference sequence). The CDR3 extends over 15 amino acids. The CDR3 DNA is TGCAGTGCTAGAGATTCGACAGGGACCCCAGATACGCAGTATTTT. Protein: CSARDSTGTPDTQYF.

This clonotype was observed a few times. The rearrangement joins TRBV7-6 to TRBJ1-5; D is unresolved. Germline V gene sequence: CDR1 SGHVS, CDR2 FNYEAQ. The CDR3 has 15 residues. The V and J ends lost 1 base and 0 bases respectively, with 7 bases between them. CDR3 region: CASSLERDSNQPQHF. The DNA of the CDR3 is TGTGCCAGCAGCTTAGAACGCGATAGCAATCAGCCCCAGCATTTT.

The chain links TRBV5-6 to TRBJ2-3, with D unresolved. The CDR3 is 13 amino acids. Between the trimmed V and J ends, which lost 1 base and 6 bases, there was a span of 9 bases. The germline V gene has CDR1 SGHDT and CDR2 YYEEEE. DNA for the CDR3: TGTGCCAGCAGCTTGCTAAGAAGGGATACGCAGTATTTT. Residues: CASSLLRRDTQYF.

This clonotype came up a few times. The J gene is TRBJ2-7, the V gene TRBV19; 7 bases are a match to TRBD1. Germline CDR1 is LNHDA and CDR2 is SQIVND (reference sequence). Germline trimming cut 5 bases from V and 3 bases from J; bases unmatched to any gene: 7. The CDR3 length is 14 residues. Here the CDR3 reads CASSEPGQFYEQYF. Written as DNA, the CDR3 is TGTGCCAGTAGTGAGCCGGGACAGTTCTACGAGCAGTACTTC.

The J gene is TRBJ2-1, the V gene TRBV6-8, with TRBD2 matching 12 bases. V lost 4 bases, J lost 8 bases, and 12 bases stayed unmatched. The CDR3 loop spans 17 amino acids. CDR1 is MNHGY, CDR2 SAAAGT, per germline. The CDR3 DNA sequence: TGTGCCAGCAGTTTCTTTTGTAGGACTAGCGGGATCCATGAGCAGTTCTTC. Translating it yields CASSFFCRTSGIHEQFF.

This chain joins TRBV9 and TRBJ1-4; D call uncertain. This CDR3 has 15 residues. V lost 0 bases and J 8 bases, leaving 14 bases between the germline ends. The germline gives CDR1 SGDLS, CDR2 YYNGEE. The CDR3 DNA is TGTGCCAGCAGCGTAGAAGGGTCACGGTACGAAAAACTGTTTTTT. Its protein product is CASSVEGSRYEKLFF.

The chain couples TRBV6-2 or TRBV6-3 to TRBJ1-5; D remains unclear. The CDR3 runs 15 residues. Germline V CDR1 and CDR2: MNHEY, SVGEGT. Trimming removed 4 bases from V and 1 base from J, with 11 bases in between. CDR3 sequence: CASSFGSGSNQPQHF. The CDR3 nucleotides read TGTGCCAGCAGTTTCGGGTCGGGAAGCAATCAGCCCCAGCATTTT.

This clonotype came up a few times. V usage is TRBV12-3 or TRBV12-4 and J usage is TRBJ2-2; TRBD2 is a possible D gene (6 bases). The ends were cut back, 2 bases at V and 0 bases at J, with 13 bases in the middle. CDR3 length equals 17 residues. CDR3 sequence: CASSLIESGPNTGELFF. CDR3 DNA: TGTGCCAGCAGTTTAATTGAAAGCGGGCCGAACACCGGGGAGCTGTTTTTT.

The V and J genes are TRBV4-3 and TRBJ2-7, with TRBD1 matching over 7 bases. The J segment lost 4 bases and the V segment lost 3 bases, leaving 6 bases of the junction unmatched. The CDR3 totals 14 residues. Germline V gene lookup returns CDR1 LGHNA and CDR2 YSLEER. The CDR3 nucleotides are TGCGCCAGCAGCCAGATTGACAGGGCATACGAGCAGTACTTC. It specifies CASSQIDRAYEQYF.

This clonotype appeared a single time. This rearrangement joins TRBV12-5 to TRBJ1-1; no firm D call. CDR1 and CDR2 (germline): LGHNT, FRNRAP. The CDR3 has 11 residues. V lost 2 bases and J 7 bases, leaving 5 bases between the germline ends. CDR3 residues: CASGLCSEAFF. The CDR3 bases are TGTGCTAGTGGTTTGTGTAGTGAAGCTTTCTTT.

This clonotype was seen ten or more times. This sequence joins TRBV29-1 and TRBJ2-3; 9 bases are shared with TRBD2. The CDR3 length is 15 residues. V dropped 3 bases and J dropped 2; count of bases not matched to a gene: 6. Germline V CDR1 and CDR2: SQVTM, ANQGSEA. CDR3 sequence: CSVDPTSGSTDTQYF. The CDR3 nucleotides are TGCAGCGTTGACCCGACTAGCGGATCCACAGATACGCAGTATTTT.

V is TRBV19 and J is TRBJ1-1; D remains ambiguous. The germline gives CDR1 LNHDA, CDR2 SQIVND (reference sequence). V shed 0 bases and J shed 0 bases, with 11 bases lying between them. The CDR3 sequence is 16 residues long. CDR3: CASSIEQPAMNTEAFF. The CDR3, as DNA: TGTGCCAGTAGTATAGAACAGCCGGCCATGAACACTGAAGCTTTCTTT.

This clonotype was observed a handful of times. The CDR3 DNA reads TGTGCCAGCAGCCCACCTCTGTCAGGGGGCTACACCTTC. Protein product: CASSPPLSGGYTF. The V gene is TRBV28, the J gene TRBJ1-2, with D tentatively TRBD1 (5 bases). CDR3 length: 13 amino acids. The germline gives CDR1 MDHEN, CDR2 SYDVKM. Trimming removed 6 bases at V and 8 bases at J, with 16 bases between.

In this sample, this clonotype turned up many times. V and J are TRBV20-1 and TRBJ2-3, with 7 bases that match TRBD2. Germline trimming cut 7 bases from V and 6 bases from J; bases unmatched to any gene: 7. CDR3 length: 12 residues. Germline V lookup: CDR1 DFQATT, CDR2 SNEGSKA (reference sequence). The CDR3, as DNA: TGCAGTGTATTGCGGGAGTCGGATACGCAGTATTTT. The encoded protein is CSVLRESDTQYF.